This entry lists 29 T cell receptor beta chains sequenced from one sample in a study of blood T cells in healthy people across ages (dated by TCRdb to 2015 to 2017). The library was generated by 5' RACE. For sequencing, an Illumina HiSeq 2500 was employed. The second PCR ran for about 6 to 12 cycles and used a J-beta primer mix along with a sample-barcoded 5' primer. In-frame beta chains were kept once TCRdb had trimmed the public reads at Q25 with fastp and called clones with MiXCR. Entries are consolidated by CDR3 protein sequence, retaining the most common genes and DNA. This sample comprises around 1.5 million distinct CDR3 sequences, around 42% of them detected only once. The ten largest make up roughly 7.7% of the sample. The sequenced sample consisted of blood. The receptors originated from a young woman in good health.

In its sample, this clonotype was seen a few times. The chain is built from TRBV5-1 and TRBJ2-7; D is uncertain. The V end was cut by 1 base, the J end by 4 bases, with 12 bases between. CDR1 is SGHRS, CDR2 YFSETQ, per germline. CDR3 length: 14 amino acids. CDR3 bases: TGCGCCAGCAGCTTGACGGCTAGTGGTTACGAGCAGTACTTC. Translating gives CASSLTASGYEQYF. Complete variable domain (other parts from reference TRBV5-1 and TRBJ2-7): KAGVTQTPRYLIKTRGQQVTLSCSPISGHRSVSWYQQTPGQGLQFLFEYFSETQRNKGNFPGRFSGRQFSNSRSEMNVSTLELGDSALYLCASSLTASGYEQYFGPGTRLTVT.

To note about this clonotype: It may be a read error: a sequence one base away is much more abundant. Here the CDR3 DNA reads TGTACCAGCAGTTTTCTCCAAGAGACCCAGTACTTC. Protein sequence: CTSSFLQETQYF. This rearrangement joins TRBV2 to TRBJ2-5, with D unclear. The CDR3 contains 12 residues. CDR1 is SNHLY and CDR2 is FYNNEI in the germline V gene.

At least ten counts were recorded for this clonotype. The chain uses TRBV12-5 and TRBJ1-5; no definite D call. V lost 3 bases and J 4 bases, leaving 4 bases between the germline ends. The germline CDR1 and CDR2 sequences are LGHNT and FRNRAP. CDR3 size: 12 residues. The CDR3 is CASGLGNQPQHF. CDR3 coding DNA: TGTGCTAGTGGTTTAGGGAATCAGCCCCAGCATTTT.

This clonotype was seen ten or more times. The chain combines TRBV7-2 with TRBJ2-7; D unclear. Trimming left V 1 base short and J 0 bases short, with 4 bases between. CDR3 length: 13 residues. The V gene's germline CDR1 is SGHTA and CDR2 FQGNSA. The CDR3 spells CASSLDASYEQYF. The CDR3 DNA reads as TGTGCCAGCAGCTTAGACGCCTCCTACGAGCAGTACTTC.

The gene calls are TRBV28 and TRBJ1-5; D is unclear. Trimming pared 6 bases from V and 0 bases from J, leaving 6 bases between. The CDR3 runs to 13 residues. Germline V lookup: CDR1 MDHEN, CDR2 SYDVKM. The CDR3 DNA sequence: TGTGCCAGCAGGGATTATAGCAATCAGCCCCAGCATTTT. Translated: CASRDYSNQPQHF.

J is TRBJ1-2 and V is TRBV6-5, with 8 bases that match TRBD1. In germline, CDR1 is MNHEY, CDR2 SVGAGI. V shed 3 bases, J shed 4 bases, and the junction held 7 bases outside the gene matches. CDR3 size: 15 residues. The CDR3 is CASSYGATGGYGYTF. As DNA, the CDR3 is TGTGCCAGCAGTTATGGAGCTACAGGGGGCTATGGCTACACCTTC.

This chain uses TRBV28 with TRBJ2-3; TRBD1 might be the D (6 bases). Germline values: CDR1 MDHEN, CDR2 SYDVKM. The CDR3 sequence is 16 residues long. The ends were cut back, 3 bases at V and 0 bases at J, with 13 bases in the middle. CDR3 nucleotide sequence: TGTGCCAGCAGTTTCCTAACGGGACAAAGCACAGATACGCAGTATTTT. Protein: CASSFLTGQSTDTQYF.

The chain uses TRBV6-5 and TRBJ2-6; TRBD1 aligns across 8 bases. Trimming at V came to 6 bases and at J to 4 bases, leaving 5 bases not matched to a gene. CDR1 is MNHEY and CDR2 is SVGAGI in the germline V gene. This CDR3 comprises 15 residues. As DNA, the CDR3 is TGTGCCAGCAGCCGGACAGGGTACGGGGCCAACGTCCTGACTTTC. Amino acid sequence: CASSRTGYGANVLTF.

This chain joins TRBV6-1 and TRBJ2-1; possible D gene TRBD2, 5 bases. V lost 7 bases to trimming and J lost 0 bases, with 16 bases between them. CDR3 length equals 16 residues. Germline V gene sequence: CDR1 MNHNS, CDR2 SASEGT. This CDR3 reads CASTSSPGSSYNEQFF. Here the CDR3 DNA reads TGTGCCAGCACCTCAAGCCCGGGGAGCTCCTACAATGAGCAGTTCTTC.

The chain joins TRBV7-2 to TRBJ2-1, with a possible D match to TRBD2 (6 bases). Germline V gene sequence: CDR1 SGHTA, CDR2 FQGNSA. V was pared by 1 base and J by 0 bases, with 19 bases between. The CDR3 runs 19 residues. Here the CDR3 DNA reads TGTGCCAGCAGCTTAGGATTACTGGGGGGATTAAGCTCCTACAATGAGCAGTTCTTC. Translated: CASSLGLLGGLSSYNEQFF.

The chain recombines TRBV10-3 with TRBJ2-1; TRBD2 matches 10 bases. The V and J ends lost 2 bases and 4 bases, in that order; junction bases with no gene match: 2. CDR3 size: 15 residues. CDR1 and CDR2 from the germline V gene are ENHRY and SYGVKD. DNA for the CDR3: TGTGCCATCAGTGAGGGGACTAGCGAGTACAATGAGCAGTTCTTC. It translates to CAISEGTSEYNEQFF.

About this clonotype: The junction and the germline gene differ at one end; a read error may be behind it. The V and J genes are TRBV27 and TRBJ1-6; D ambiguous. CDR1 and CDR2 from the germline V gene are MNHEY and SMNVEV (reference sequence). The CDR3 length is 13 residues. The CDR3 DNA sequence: TGTGCCAGCCGCCGGGTGGGTGATTCACCCCCCCACTTT. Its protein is CASRRVGDSPPHF.

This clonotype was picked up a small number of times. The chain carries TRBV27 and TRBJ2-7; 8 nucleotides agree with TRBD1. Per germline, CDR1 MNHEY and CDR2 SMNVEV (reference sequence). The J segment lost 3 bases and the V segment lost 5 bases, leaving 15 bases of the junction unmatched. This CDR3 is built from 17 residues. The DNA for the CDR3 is TGTGCCAGCAGTCCCATCCCGACAGGGGCCAAAATCTACGAGCAGTACTTC. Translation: CASSPIPTGAKIYEQYF.

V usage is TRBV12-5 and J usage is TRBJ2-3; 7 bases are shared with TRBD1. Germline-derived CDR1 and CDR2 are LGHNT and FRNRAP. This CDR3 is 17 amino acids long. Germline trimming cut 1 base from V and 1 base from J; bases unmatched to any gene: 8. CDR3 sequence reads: CASGLEITGTGTDTQYF. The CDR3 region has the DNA TGTGCTAGTGGTTTGGAAATAACCGGGACAGGCACAGATACGCAGTATTTT.

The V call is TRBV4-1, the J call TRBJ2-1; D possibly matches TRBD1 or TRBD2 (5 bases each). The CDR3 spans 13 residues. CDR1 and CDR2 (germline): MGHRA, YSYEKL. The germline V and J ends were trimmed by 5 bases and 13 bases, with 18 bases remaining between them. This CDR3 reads CASSSGTQETQFF. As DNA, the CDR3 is TGCGCCAGCAGCTCCGGGACCCAAGAGACCCAGTTCTTC.

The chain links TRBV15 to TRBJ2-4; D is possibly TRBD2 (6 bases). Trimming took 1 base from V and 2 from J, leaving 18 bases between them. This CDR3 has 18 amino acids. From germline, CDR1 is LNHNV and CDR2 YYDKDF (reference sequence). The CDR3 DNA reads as TGTGCCACCAGCAGAGGGGGGGTCGGGGGATCTACCAAAAACATTCAGTACTTC. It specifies CATSRGGVGGSTKNIQYF.

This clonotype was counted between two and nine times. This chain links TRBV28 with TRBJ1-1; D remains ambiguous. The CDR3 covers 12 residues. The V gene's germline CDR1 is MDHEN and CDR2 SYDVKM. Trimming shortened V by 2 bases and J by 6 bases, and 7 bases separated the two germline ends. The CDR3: CASSLPLAEAFF. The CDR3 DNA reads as TGTGCCAGCAGTTTACCCTTGGCTGAAGCTTTCTTT.

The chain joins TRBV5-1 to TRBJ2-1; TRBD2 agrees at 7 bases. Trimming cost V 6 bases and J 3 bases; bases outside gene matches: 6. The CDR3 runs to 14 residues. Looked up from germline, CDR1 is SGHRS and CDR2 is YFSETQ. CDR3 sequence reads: CASNSGTYYNEQFF. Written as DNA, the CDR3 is TGCGCCAGCAACAGCGGGACCTACTACAATGAGCAGTTCTTC.

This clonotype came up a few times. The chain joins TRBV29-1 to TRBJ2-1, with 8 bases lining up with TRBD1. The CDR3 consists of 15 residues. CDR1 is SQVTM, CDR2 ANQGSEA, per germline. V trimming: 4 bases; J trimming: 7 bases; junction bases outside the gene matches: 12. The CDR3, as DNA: TGCAGCGTTGCGGGTGGGGACAGGAAGAGAAATGAGCAGTTCTTC. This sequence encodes CSVAGGDRKRNEQFF.

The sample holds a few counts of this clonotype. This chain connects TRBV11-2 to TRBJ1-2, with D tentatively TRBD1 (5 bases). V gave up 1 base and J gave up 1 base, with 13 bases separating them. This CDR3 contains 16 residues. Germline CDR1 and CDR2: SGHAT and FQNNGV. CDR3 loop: CASSLVRGPYNYGYTF. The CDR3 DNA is TGTGCCAGCAGCTTAGTTCGGGGACCTTATAACTATGGCTACACCTTC.

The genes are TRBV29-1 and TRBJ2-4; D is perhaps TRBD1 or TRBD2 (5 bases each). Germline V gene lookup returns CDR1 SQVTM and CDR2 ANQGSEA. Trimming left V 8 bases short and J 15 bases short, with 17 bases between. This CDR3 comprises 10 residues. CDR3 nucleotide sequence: TGCAGCCCCAACAAAGGGACCCGGTACTTC. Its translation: CSPNKGTRYF.

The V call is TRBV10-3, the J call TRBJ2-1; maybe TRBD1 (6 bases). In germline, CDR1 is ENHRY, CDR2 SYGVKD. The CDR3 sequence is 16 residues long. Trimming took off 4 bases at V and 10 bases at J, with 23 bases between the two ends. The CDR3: CAISVVDSGPSGEQFF. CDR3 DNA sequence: TGTGCCATCAGTGTCGTGGACAGCGGACCCTCCGGGGAGCAGTTCTTC.

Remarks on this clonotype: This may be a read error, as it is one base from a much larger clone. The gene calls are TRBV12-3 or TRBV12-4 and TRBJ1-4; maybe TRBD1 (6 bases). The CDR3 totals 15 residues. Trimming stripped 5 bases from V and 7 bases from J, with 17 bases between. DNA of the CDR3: TGTGCCAGCAGTCCTACCGGGACAAATAGTGAAAAACTGTTTTTT. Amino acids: CASSPTGTNSEKLFF.

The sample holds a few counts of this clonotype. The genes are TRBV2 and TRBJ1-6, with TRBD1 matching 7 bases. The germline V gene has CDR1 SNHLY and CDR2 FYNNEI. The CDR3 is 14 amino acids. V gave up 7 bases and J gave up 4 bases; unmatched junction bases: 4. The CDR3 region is CASIGDRYNSPLHF. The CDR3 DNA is TGTGCCAGCATTGGGGACAGATATAATTCACCCCTCCACTTT.

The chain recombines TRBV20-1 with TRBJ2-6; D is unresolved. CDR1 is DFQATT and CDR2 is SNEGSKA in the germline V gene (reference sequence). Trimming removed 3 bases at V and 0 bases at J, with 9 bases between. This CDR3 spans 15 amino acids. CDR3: CSARDADSGANVLTF. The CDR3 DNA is TGCAGTGCTAGGGATGCAGACTCTGGGGCCAACGTCCTGACTTTC.

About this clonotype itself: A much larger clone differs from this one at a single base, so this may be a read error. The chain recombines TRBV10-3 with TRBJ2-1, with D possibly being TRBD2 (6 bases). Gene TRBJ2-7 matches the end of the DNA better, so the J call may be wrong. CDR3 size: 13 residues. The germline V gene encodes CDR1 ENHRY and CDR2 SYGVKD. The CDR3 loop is CAIKGLGYNEQYF. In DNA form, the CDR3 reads TGTGCCATCAAGGGACTGGGATACAATGAGCAGTACTTC.

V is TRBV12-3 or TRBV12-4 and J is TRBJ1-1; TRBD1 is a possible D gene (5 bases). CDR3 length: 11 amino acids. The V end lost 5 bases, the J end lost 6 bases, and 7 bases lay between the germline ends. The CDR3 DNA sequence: TGTGCCAGCAGTCGCAGGGCTGAAGCTTTCTTT. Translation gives CASSRRAEAFF.

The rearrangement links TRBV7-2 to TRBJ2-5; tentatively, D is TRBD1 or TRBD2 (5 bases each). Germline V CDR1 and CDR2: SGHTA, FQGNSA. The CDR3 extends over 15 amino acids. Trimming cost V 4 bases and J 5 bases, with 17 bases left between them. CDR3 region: CASSSWGKGLETQYF. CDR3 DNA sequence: TGTGCCAGCAGCTCCTGGGGGAAGGGATTGGAGACCCAGTACTTC.

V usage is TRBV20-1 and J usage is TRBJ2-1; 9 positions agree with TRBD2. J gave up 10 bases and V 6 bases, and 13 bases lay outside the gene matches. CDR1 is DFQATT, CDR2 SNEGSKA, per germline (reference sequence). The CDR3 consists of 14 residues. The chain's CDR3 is CSAHKLARGGEQFF. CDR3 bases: TGCAGTGCGCATAAACTAGCGCGGGGGGGGGAGCAGTTCTTC.